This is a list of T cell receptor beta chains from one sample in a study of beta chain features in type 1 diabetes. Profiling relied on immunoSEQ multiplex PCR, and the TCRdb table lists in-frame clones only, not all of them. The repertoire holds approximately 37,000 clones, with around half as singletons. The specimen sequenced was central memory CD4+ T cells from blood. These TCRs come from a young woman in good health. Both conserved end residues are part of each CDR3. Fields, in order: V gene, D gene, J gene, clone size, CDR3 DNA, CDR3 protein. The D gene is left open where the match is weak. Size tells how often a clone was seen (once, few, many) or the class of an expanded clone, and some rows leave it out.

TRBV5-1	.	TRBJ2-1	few	TGCGCCAGCAGTCCCGGGACACAGTCCTACAATGAGCAGTTCTTC	CASSPGTQSYNEQFF
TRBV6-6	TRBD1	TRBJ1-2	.	TGTGCCAGCAGTACCTCGGACAGGGGCTATGGCTACACCTTC	CASSTSDRGYGYTF
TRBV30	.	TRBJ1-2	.	TGTGCCTGGAGTAGACTGAATAGGGGGGGCTACACCTTC	CAWSRLNRGGYTF
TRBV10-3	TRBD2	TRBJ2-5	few	TGTGCCATCAGTGCGGGACTAGCGGGGGGGCCGCAGACCCAGTACTTC	CAISAGLAGGPQTQYF
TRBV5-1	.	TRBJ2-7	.	TGCGCCAGCAGCTTGGCCGGAGACGACTACGAGCAGTACTTC	CASSLAGDDYEQYF
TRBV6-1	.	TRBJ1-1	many	TGTGCCAGCAGTGATAACCTGGGGGGCACTGAAGCTTTCTTT	CASSDNLGGTEAFF
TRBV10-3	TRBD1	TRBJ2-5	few	TGTGCCATCAGTGCACAGGGGGAGACCCAGTACTTC	CAISAQGETQYF
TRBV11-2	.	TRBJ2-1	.	TGTGCCAGCAGAACCTATGGGACTGCCGGCCGCAATGAGCAGTTCTTC	CASRTYGTAGRNEQFF
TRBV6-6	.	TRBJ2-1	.	TGTGCCAGCAGAGAGGGCGGGACCTACAATGAGCAGTTCTTC	CASREGGTYNEQFF
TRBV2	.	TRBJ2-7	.	TGTGCCAGCAGTATAGGGGACACTGCCTCCTACGAGCAGTACTTC	CASSIGDTASYEQYF
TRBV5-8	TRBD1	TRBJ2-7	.	TGTGCCAGCAGCCATTGGGGGACAGGGGCCTACGAGCAGTACTTC	CASSHWGTGAYEQYF
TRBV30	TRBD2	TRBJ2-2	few	TGTGCTTCAGGGAGGGCGAACACCGGGGAGCTGTTTTTT	CASGRANTGELFF
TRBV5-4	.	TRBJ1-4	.	TGTGCCAGCAGCCTCTCCGGGATCGGGGGGGAAAAACTGTTTTTT	CASSLSGIGGEKLFF
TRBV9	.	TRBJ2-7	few	TGTGCCAGCAGCGTTGGTATGGGGGGCTACGAGCAGTACTTC	CASSVGMGGYEQYF
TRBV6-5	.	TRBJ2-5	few	TGTGCCAGCAGTTACGGGGGGTACCAAGAGACCCAGTACTTC	CASSYGGYQETQYF
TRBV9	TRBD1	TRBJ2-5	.	TGTGCCAGCAGCGAAGGACAGGGGTCGGGGAGGGCCCAGTACTTC	CASSEGQGSGRAQYF
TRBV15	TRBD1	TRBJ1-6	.	TGTGCCACCAGCATTCTACGGGACAGGGGGCTGAGCTCCTATAATTCACCCCTCCACTTT	CATSILRDRGLSSYNSPLHF
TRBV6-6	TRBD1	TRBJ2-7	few	TGTGCCAGTAAACCCGGGACAGGGGGGTACGAGCAGTACTTC	CASKPGTGGYEQYF
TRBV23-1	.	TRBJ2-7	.	TGCGCCAGCAATCCCCTCCAGCGGGTGCACTCCTACGAGCAGTACTTC	CASNPLQRVHSYEQYF
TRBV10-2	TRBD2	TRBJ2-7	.	TGCGCCAGCAGCGACCGACTAGCGGGAGACGAGCAGTACTTC	CASSDRLAGDEQYF
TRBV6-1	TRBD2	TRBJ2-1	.	TGTGCCAGCAGCGCGTTAGCGGGGACCTACAATGAGCAGTTCTTC	CASSALAGTYNEQFF
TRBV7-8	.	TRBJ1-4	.	TGTGCCAGTGCCCGGGAAACAACTAATGAAAAACTGTTTTTT	CASARETTNEKLFF
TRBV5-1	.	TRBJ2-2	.	TGCGCCAGCAGCTTGGGGACTCGGGTCAGGTGGACCGGGGAGCTGTTTTTT	CASSLGTRVRWTGELFF
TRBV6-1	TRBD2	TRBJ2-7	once	TGTGCCGCTTGGGCTTCCGGGGAGGGCATCGAGCAGTACTTC	CAAWASGEGIEQYF
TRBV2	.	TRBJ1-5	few	TGTGCCAGCATGGACAGAAGAAATCAGCCCCAGCATTTT	CASMDRRNQPQHF
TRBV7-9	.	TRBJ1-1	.	TGTGCCAGCAGCGTGGCGGGGGGTAGCAACACTGAAGCTTTCTTT	CASSVAGGSNTEAFF
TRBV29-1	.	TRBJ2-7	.	TGCAGCGTCGCCGGCGGAGAGACGGGACAAAGCTCCTACGAGCAGTACTTC	CSVAGGETGQSSYEQYF
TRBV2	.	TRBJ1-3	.	TGTGCCAGCAGAAGGACGGACATAGGAAACACCATATATTTT	CASRRTDIGNTIYF
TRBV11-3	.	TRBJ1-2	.	TGTGCCAGCAGCTCCCGGGGAGATGGCTACACCTTC	CASSSRGDGYTF
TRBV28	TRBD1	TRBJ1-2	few	TGTGCCAGCACCCCACCGAGGCCAGGGGGATATGGCTACACCTTC	CASTPPRPGGYGYTF
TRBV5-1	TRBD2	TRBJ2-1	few	TGCGCCGGCAGCTTGGGGGGTCGGGGGGGTCAGAGGAGTGAGCAGTTCTTC	CAGSLGGRGGQRSEQFF
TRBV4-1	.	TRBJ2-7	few	TGCGCCAGCAGCCAAGAAGACCAGGTGTGGGACGAGCAGTACTTC	CASSQEDQVWDEQYF
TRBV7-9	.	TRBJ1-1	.	TGTGCCAGCAGCTTCGGACTGACTGAAGCTTTCTTT	CASSFGLTEAFF
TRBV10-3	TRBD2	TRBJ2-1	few	TGTGCCATCAGAGATAGTGGACTAGCGTACAATGAGCAGTTCTTC	CAIRDSGLAYNEQFF
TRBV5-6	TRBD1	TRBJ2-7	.	TGTGCCAGCAGCCACCAGGGGGCGCAGGAGCAGTACTTC	CASSHQGAQEQYF
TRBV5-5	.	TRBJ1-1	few	TGTGCCAGCAGCATGGGGGAGGTGTCCAGCAGTGAAGCTTTCTTT	CASSMGEVSSSEAFF
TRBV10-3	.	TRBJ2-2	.	TGTGCCATCAGTGAGTGGGCTCGTGGGACCGGGGAGCTGTTTTTT	CAISEWARGTGELFF
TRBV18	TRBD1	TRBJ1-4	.	TGTGCCAGTACAGGGGCACCTGAAAAACTGTTTTTT	CASTGAPEKLFF
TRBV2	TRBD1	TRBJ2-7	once	TGTGCCAGCAGGGTACAGGGGGCGTCCTACGAGCAGTACTTC	CASRVQGASYEQYF
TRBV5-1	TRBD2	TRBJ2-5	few	TGCGCCAGCAGCCCCCCTAGCGGGGAGACCCAGTACTTC	CASSPPSGETQYF
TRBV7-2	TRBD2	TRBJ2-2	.	TGTGCCAGCAGCTTAGCTAGCGGGGGGGCGAGCACCGGGGAGCTGTTTTTT	CASSLASGGASTGELFF
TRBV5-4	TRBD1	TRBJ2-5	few	TGTGCCAGCAGTAGGCCGGGGACAGCTAAAGAGACCCAGTACTTC	CASSRPGTAKETQYF
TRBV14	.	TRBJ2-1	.	TGTGCCAGCAGCCCTCTGGGGGGAGGATACAATGAGCAGTTCTTC	CASSPLGGGYNEQFF